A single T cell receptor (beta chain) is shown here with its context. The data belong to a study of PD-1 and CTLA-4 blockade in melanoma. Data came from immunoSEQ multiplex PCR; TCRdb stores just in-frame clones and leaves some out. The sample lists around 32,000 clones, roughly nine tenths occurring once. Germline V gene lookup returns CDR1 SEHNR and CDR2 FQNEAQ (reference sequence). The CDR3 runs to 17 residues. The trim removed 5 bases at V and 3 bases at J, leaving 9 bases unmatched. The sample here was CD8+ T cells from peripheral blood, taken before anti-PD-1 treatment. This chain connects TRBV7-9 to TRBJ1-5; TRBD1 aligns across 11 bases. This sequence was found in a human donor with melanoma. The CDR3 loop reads CASSPGTGGPINQPQHF. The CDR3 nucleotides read TGTGCCAGCAGCCCCGGGACAGGGGGGCCCATCAATCAGCCCCAGCATTTT. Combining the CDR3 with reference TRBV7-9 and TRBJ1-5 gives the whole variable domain DTGVSQNPRHKITKRGQNVTFRCDPISEHNRLYWYRQTLGQGPEFLTYFQNEAQLEKSRLLSDRFSAERPKGSFSTLEIQRTEQGDSAMYLCASSPGTGGPINQPQHFGDGTRLSIL.